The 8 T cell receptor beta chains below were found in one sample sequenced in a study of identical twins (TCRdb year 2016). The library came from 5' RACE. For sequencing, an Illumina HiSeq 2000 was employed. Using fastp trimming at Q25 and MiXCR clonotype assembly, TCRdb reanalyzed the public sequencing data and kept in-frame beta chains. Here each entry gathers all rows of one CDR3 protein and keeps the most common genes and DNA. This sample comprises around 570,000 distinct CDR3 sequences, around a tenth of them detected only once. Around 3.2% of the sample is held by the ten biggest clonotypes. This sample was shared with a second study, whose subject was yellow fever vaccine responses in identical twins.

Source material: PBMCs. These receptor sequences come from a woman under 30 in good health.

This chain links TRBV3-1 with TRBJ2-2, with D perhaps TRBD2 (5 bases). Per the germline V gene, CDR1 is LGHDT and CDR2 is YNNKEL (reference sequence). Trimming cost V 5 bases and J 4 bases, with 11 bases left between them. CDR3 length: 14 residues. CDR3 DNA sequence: TGTGCCAGCAGCGCACTAGGAAGCACCGGGGAGCTGTTTTTT. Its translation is CASSALGSTGELFF.

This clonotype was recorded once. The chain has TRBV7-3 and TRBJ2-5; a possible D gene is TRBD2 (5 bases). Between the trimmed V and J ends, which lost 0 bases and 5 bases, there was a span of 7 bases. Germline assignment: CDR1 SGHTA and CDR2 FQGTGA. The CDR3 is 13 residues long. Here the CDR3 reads CASSLTLEETQYF. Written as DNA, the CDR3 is TGTGCCAGCAGCTTAACACTAGAGGAGACCCAGTACTTC. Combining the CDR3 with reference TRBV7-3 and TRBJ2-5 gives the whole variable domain GAGVSQTPSNKVTEKGKYVELRCDPISGHTALYWYRQSLGQGPEFLIYFQGTGAADDSGLPNDRFFAVRPEGSVSTLKIQRTERGDSAVYLCASSLTLEETQYFGPGTRLLVL.

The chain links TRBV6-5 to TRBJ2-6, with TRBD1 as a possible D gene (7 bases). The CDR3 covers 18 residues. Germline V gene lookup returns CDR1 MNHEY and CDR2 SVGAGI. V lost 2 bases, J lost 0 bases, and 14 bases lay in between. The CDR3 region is CASSYEGGGTSGANVLTF. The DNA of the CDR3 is TGTGCCAGCAGTTACGAAGGAGGGGGCACCTCTGGGGCCAACGTCCTGACTTTC.

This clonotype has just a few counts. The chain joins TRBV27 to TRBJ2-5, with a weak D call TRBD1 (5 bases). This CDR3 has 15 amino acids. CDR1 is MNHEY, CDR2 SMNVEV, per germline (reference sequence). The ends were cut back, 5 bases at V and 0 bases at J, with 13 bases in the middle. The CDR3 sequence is CASSLRRGDQETQYF. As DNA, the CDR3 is TGTGCCAGCAGTCTAAGAAGGGGTGACCAAGAGACCCAGTACTTC.

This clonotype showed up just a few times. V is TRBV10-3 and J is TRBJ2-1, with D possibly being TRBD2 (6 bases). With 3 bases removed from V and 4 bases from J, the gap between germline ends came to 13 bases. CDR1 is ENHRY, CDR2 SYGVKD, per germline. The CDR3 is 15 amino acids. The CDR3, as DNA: TGTGCCATCAGTGACGTGGGCGGGACGTACAATGAGCAGTTCTTC. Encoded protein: CAISDVGGTYNEQFF.

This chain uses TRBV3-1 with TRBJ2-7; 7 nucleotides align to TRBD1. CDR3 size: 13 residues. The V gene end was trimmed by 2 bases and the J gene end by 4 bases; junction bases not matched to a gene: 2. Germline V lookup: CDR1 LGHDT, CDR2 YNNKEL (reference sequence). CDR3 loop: CASSQIQGYEQYF. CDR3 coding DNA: TGTGCCAGCAGCCAAATACAGGGGTACGAGCAGTACTTC.

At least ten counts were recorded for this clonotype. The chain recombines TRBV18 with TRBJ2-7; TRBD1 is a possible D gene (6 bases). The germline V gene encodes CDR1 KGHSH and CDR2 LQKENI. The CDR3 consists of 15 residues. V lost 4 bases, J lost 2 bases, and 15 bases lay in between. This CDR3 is CASSLGPTGAYEQYF. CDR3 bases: TGTGCCAGCTCACTCGGCCCGACAGGTGCCTACGAGCAGTACTTC. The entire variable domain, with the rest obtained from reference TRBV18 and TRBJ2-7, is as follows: NAGVMQNPRHLVRRRGQEARLRCSPMKGHSHVYWYRQLPEEGLKFMVYLQKENIIDESGMPKERFSAEFPKEGPSILRIQQVVRGDSAAYFCASSLGPTGAYEQYFGPGTRLTVT.

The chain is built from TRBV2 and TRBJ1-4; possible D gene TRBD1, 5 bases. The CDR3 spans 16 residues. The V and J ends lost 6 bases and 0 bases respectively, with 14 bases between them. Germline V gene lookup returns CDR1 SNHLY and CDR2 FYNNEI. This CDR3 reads CASSAYQGATNEKLFF. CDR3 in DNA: TGTGCCAGCAGCGCTTACCAGGGAGCAACTAATGAAAAACTGTTTTTT.